This TCR beta chain was recovered during a study of T-cell reconstitution after alpha-beta-depleted transplantation in children. General study results and limits: Surviving recipient T cells and thymic progenitors produced the high day-60 TCRbeta diversity seen in some patients. One year after transplant, T-cell counts and diversity came mostly from newly produced T cells. There were reportedly several hundred expanded graft clones from which alpha-beta T cells came about two months after transplant.

This CDR3 is built from 17 residues. V lost 4 bases and J lost 2; bases outside the gene matches: 9. Germline V lookup: CDR1 SGHTA, CDR2 FQGNSA. As it was prepared, the TCRbeta library received unique molecular identifiers. Each CDR3 protein gets one entry after TCRdb re-called the PCR reads with MiXCR. Of about 110,000 distinct CDR3 sequences listed, 20% to 25% are singletons. This clonotype was picked up many times. The antigen remains undetermined. This chain joins TRBV7-2 and TRBJ2-1, with 9 positions matching TRBD1. This TCR was recovered from a male patient aged 2-9 years who had a stem cell transplant for chronic granulomatous disease, so the T cells may come from the graft donor. Here the sequenced sample was PBMCs, mostly from graft donor cells, taken 180 days after TCRalphabeta/CD19-depleted stem cell transplant. CDR3 sequence reads: CASSSQRQGDPYNEQFF. The CDR3, as DNA: TGTGCCAGCAGCTCGCAGCGACAGGGGGACCCCTACAATGAGCAGTTCTTC.